This record covers a single T cell receptor beta chain. The antigen is undetermined. These data come from a study of T cell repertoires in cytomegalovirus infection. Study-level information: Selected CMV epitopes included recently identified HLA-C-restricted ones as well as well-studied HLA-B-restricted ones. The public TCR beta signatures pointed to both CMV infection and matching HLA type.

Each CDR3 protein gets one entry after TCRdb re-called the reads with MiXCR. The repertoire holds around 750,000 distinct CDR3 sequences, with about 33% as singletons. The CDR3 contains 15 residues. Trimming removed 4 bases from V and 2 bases from J, with 14 bases in between. The V gene's germline CDR1 is MNHEY and CDR2 SMNVEV (reference sequence). Study-wide points: CMV-specific HLA-C-restricted TCR beta clonotypes dominated the ex vivo response. Cumulative public TCR beta family frequency identified carriers of CMV plus the relevant HLA.

The sequences come from cultured CD8+ T cells from PBMCs, collected from culture after CMV antigen stimulation. The chain recombines TRBV27 with TRBJ2-5, with a tentative D call TRBD1 (6 bases). The clonotype comes from a human donor in good health (CMV status not recorded). Some clones in this sample may be carry-over from other donors' samples. CDR3 coding DNA: TGTGCCAGCAGTTATATAACTCAGGGGCAAGAGACCCAGTACTTC. Its translation is CASSYITQGQETQYF.